These 2 T cell receptor beta chains were all obtained from the same sample, sequenced in a study of human T cells and chemical hapten exposure (dated by TCRdb to the early 2020s). What the time point label conveys for this sample: patch test 1, 2 weeks after DPC sensitization. The treatment or condition label, read with the paper, signifies: therapeutic diphenylcyclopropenone sensitization with weekly scalp DPC. The library was produced with RACE. TCRdb records NextSeq 500 as the sequencer. TCRdb took the public reads, trimmed them with fastp at Q25, ran MiXCR for clone calling and kept in-frame beta chains. Rows are unified per CDR3 protein, each entry keeping the most common DNA and genes. Across this sample there are roughly 180,000 distinct CDR3 sequences, with about 14% seen only once. The leading ten clones occupy 1.7% of the sample. Sample: whole blood, taken in connection with sensitization to the hapten diphenylcyclopropenone (DPC). These receptors were obtained from a woman aged 30 to 39 with alopecia areata. Some clones in this sample may be carry-over from other donors' samples.

The chain joins TRBV12-3 or TRBV12-4 to TRBJ2-5; 7 bases are a match to TRBD1. This CDR3 is 14 amino acids long. V was pared by 6 bases and J by 7 bases, with 11 bases of the junction left unmatched. The chain's CDR3 is CASSPTGSVGTQYF. The CDR3 region has the DNA TGTGCCAGCAGCCCGACAGGGAGTGTTGGGACCCAGTACTTC.

Regarding this clonotype: Just one base apart from a much larger clone, this may be a read error. This chain links TRBV5-6 with TRBJ1-2, with no clear D. Trimming removed 3 bases from V and 2 bases from J, with 8 bases in between. The germline gives CDR1 SGHDT, CDR2 YYEEEE. CDR3 length: 13 amino acids. CDR3 amino acids: CASSWNGNYGYTF. CDR3 DNA sequence: TGTGCCAGCAGCTGGAACGGAAACTATGGCTACACCTTC.